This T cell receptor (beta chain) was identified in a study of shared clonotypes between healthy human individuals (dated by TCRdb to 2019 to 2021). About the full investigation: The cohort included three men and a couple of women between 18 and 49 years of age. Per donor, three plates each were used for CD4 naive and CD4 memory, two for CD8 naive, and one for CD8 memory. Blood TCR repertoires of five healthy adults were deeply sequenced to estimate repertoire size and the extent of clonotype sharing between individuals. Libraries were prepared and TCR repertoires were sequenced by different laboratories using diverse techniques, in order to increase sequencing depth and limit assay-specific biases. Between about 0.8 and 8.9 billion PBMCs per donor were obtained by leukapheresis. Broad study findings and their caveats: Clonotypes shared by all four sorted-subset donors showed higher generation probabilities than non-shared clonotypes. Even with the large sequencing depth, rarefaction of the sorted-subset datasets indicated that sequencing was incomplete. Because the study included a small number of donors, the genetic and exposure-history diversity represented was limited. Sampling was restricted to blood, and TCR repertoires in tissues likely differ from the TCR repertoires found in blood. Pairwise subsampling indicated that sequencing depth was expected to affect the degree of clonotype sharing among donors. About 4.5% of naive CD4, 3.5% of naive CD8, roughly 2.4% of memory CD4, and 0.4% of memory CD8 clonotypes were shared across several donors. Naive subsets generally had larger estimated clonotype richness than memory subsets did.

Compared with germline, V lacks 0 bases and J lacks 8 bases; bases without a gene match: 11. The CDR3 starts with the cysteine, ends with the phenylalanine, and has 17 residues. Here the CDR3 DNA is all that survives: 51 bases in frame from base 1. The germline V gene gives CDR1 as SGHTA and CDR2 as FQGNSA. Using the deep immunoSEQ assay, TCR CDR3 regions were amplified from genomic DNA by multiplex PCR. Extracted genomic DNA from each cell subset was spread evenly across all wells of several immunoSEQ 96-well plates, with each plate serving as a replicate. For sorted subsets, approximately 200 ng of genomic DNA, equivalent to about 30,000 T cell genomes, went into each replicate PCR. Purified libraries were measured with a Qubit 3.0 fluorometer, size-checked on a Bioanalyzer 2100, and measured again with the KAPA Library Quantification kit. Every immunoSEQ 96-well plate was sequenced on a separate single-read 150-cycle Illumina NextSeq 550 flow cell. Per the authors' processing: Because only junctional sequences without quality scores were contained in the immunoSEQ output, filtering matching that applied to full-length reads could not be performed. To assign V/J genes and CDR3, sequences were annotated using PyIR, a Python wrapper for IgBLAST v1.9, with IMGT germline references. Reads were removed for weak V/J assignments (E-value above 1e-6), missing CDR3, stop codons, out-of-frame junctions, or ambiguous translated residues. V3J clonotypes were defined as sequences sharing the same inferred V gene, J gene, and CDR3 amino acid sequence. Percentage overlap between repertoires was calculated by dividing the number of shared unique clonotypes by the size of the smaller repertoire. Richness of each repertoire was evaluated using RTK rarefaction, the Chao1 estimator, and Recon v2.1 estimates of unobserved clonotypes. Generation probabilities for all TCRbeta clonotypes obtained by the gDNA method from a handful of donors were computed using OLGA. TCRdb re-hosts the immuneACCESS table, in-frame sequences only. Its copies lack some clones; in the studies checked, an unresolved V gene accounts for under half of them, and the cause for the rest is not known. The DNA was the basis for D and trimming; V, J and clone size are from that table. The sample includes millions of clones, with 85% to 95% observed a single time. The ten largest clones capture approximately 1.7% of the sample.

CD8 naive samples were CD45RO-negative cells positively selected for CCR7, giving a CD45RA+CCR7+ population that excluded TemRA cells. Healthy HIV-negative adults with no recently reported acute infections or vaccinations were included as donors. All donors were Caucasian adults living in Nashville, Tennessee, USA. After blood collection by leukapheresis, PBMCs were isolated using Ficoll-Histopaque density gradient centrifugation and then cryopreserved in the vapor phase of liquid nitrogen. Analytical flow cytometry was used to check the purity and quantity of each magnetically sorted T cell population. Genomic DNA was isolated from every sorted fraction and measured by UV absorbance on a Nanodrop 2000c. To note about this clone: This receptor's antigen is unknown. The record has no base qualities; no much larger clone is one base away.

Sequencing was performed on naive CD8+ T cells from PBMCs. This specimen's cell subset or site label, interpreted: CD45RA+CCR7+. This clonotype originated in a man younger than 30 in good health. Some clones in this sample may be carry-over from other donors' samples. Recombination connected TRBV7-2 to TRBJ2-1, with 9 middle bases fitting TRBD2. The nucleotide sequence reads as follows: TGTGCCAGCAGCTTAGCGGGTGCGTTAGCGGGAGAGGATGAGCAGTTCTTC. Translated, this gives CASSLAGALAGEDEQFF. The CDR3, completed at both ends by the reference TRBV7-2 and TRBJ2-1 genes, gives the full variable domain GAGVSQSPSNKVTEKGKDVELRCDPISGHTALYWYRQSLGQGLEFLIYFQGNSAPDKSGLPSDRFSAERTGGSVSTLTIQRTQQEDSAVYLCASSLAGALAGEDEQFFGPGTRLTVL.